This is a list of T cell receptor beta chains from one sample in a study of blood T cell repertoires in COVID-19. Assay used: immunoSEQ multiplex PCR; TCRdb lists only in-frame clones, some missing. The data contain over 400,000 clones, around 86% of them singletons. The specimen sequenced was peripheral blood. The receptors originated from a woman aged 30 to 39 with active or convalescent COVID-19. CDR3s leave out the opening cysteine and the closing phenylalanine or tryptophan. Each record gives: J gene, V gene, CDR3 protein.

j_call: TRBJ2-7
v_call: TRBV11-3
cdr3_aa: ASSLEGMDKSEQY

j_call: TRBJ1-2
v_call: TRBV5-5
cdr3_aa: ASNQVLGGYT

j_call: TRBJ1-3
v_call: TRBV10-2
cdr3_aa: ASSPREGARGNTIY

j_call: TRBJ2-1
v_call: TRBV7-2
cdr3_aa: ASSSGLADNEQF

j_call: TRBJ2-7
v_call: TRBV19
cdr3_aa: ASRGLAGLSGSYEQY

j_call: TRBJ1-1
v_call: TRBV7-9
cdr3_aa: ASSSDPGTGATNTEAF

j_call: TRBJ1-1
v_call: TRBV15
cdr3_aa: ATSRDLMWNEGNPEAF

j_call: TRBJ1-2
v_call: TRBV7-8
cdr3_aa: ASSLARQGAGGYT

j_call: TRBJ2-7
v_call: TRBV5-1
cdr3_aa: ASGTGDSPDEQY

j_call: TRBJ1-2
v_call: TRBV9
cdr3_aa: ASSGLPGQSGYT

j_call: TRBJ1-2
v_call: TRBV19
cdr3_aa: ASSMQAQGVGYT

j_call: TRBJ2-7
v_call: TRBV10-3
cdr3_aa: AINMGQGDEQY

j_call: TRBJ1-1
v_call: TRBV27
cdr3_aa: ASRQGETGGFTEAF

j_call: TRBJ2-1
v_call: TRBV7-2
cdr3_aa: ASSLARVSGGFNEQF

j_call: TRBJ1-2
v_call: TRBV2
cdr3_aa: ASSEAEDREEHGYT

j_call: TRBJ1-3
v_call: TRBV30
cdr3_aa: ALQQGNSGNTIY

j_call: TRBJ2-7
v_call: TRBV3-1/TRBV3-2
cdr3_aa: ASSRESGGPTYEQY

j_call: TRBJ1-2
v_call: TRBV11-2
cdr3_aa: ASSLAQGLGHYGYT

j_call: TRBJ1-6
v_call: TRBV5-1
cdr3_aa: ASSFTESSYNSPLH

j_call: TRBJ1-4
v_call: TRBV27
cdr3_aa: ASSLQGRVEKLF

j_call: TRBJ2-5
v_call: TRBV10-3
cdr3_aa: AISAAPSGVGETQY

j_call: TRBJ1-1
v_call: TRBV12-5
cdr3_aa: ASGLGHLNTEAF

j_call: TRBJ2-3
v_call: TRBV6-4
cdr3_aa: ASSRTSGATDTQY

j_call: TRBJ2-6
v_call: TRBV7-9
cdr3_aa: ASRRYRGTTSGANVLT

j_call: TRBJ1-5
v_call: TRBV2
cdr3_aa: ASSERQIDQPQH

j_call: TRBJ2-2
v_call: TRBV7-9
cdr3_aa: ASSLLAGTGELF

j_call: TRBJ1-5
v_call: TRBV19
cdr3_aa: ASSMGGWGNQPQH

j_call: TRBJ2-3
v_call: TRBV7-9
cdr3_aa: ASSPDRSSTDTQY

j_call: TRBJ2-7
v_call: TRBV5-1
cdr3_aa: ASSSQLAGGSREQY

j_call: TRBJ2-3
v_call: TRBV30
cdr3_aa: AWTEVSTDTQY

j_call: TRBJ2-7
v_call: TRBV6-5
cdr3_aa: ASRGSSYEQY

j_call: TRBJ1-1
v_call: TRBV5-4
cdr3_aa: ASSLGGNTEAF

j_call: TRBJ2-5
v_call: TRBV5-1
cdr3_aa: ASSSGSGGETQY